One sample yielded the 19 T cell receptor beta chains listed below, sequenced in a study of blood T cell repertoires in COVID-19. Profiling relied on immunoSEQ multiplex PCR, and the TCRdb table lists in-frame clones only, not all of them. The table records about 480,000 clones, around nine tenths of them present only once. Sequencing was carried out using PBMCs or T cells enriched from blood (not recorded which). The receptors were gathered from a woman aged 40-49 years who had recovered from COVID-19.

V and J are TRBV5-5 and TRBJ2-2; 8 bases line up with TRBD2. Losses at the gene ends were 2 bases for V and 9 bases for J; bases not matched to a gene: 9. There are 15 residues in the CDR3. Germline CDR1 reads SGHKS; CDR2 reads YYEKEE (reference sequence). The CDR3 DNA reads TGTGCCAGCAGCTTCGGCGTTAGCGGGACCTGGGAGCTGTTTTTT. Residues: CASSFGVSGTWELFF.

The chain uses TRBV11-3 and TRBJ2-2, with D possibly matching TRBD2 (5 bases). Germline-derived CDR1 and CDR2 are SGHNT and YENEEA. The CDR3 covers 16 residues. The germline V and J ends were trimmed by 6 bases and 4 bases, with 18 bases remaining between them. CDR3 nucleotide sequence: TGTGCCAGCAGTTTGGGGATACAGAGGGCCACCGGGGAGCTGTTTTTT. Translating gives CASSLGIQRATGELFF.

The V gene is TRBV10-2, the J gene TRBJ2-7, with 11 bases lining up with TRBD2. J lost 3 bases, V lost 0 bases, and 4 bases had no gene match. This CDR3 has 16 residues. CDR1 is WSHSY, CDR2 SAAADI, per germline. CDR3 sequence: CASSESPLAGGYEQYF. CDR3 nucleotides: TGCGCCAGCAGTGAGTCCCCCCTAGCGGGAGGCTACGAGCAGTACTTC.

The genes are TRBV4-2 and TRBJ2-7, with 7 nucleotides matching TRBD2. The CDR3 is made up of 15 amino acids. CDR1 and CDR2 from the germline V gene are LGHNA and YNFKEQ. The V segment lost 6 bases and the J segment 0 bases; nucleotides outside the gene matches: 8. CDR3 nucleotide sequence: TGTGCCAGCAGGGACCCGGGAGGAAGCTCCTACGAGCAGTACTTC. Residues: CASRDPGGSSYEQYF.

The chain carries TRBV14 and TRBJ2-7; D remains ambiguous. The CDR3 contains 11 residues. Germline values: CDR1 SGHDN, CDR2 FVKESK. V was trimmed by 2 bases and J by 4 bases, leaving 3 bases between them. The DNA of the CDR3 is TGTGCCAGCAGCCAATTATACGAGCAGTACTTC. This codes for CASSQLYEQYF.

This clone showed up just a few times. V gene TRBV15 combines with J gene TRBJ2-3, with D perhaps matching TRBD1 (5 bases). CDR1 and CDR2 (germline): LNHNV, YYDKDF (reference sequence). V lost 0 bases, J lost 2 bases, and 9 bases lay in between. The CDR3 runs to 15 residues. The CDR3 region has the DNA TGTGCCACCAGCAGAGACCAGACAGCCACAGATACGCAGTATTTT. Its protein is CATSRDQTATDTQYF.

The chain is built from TRBV24-1 and TRBJ1-2; D remains unclear. The CDR3 is made up of 14 amino acids. Between the trimmed V and J ends, which lost 3 bases and 4 bases, there was a span of 11 bases. Per the germline V gene, CDR1 is KGHDR and CDR2 is SFDVKD. Here the CDR3 reads CATSDGESSYGYTF. The CDR3 DNA reads as TGTGCCACCAGTGATGGGGAGTCCTCCTATGGCTACACCTTC.

As to this clone: This sample includes further DNA sequences coding for the same CDR3. CDR3 loop: CASSPGGNQPQHF. The CDR3 nucleotides are TGTGCCAGCAGCCCAGGCGGCAATCAGCCCCAGCATTTT. The chain is built from TRBV11-3 and TRBJ1-5; no definite D call. The CDR3 is 13 residues long. The germline V gene has CDR1 SGHNT and CDR2 YENEEA. The V end was cut by 5 bases, the J end by 2 bases, with 7 bases between.

In its sample, this clone was seen once. The chain links TRBV7-9 to TRBJ2-5; D might be TRBD1 (6 bases). Between the trimmed V and J ends, which lost 3 bases and 3 bases, there was a span of 8 bases. The CDR3 sequence is 13 residues long. CDR1 is SEHNR and CDR2 is FQNEAQ in the germline V gene (reference sequence). CDR3 sequence (DNA): TGTGCCAGCAGCTTCGGACAGAAAGAGACCCAGTACTTC. This sequence encodes CASSFGQKETQYF.

V is TRBV5-1 and J is TRBJ1-6, with unresolved D. This CDR3 spans 14 amino acids. V was clipped by 2 bases and J by 10 bases, with 13 bases between them. Germline V gene lookup returns CDR1 SGHRS and CDR2 YFSETQ. The CDR3 sequence: CASSFDPLRSPLHF. For the CDR3, the DNA is TGCGCCAGCAGCTTCGACCCGCTGCGGTCACCCCTCCACTTT.

CDR3 coding DNA: TGTGCCAGCAACCGGGACAGGGATTCACCCCTCCACTTT. Its translation is CASNRDRDSPLHF. This rearrangement joins TRBV7-9 to TRBJ1-6; 9 positions match TRBD1. CDR3 length equals 13 residues. The germline V gene encodes CDR1 SEHNR and CDR2 FQNEAQ (reference sequence). Unmatched junction bases numbered 3, after V lost 7 bases and J lost 8 bases.

This clone was recorded only once. The V gene is TRBV9, the J gene TRBJ1-3; 12 bases map to TRBD1. The V gene end was trimmed by 0 bases and the J gene end by 10 bases; junction bases not matched to a gene: 8. Germline V CDR1 and CDR2: SGDLS, YYNGEE. CDR3 size: 16 residues. The CDR3 region is CASSVAPGQGANTIYF. CDR3 DNA: TGTGCCAGCAGCGTAGCCCCGGGACAGGGGGCGAATACCATATATTTT.

The V call is TRBV11-3, the J call TRBJ1-1, with D possibly matching TRBD1 (6 bases). The germline V gene encodes CDR1 SGHNT and CDR2 YENEEA. This CDR3 contains 14 residues. Trimming shortened V by 1 base and J by 4 bases, and 10 bases separated the two germline ends. CDR3 in DNA: TGTGCCAGCAGCTTAGCAGGGGTGGGCACTGAAGCTTTCTTT. Translation: CASSLAGVGTEAFF.

V gene TRBV9 combines with J gene TRBJ1-1; D possibly corresponds to TRBD1 (6 bases). Germline assignment: CDR1 SGDLS and CDR2 YYNGEE. V lost 4 bases and J 0 bases, leaving 10 bases between the germline ends. There are 14 residues in the CDR3. CDR3 sequence: CASSLGTLNTEAFF. As DNA, the CDR3 is TGTGCCAGCAGCTTAGGGACACTGAACACTGAAGCTTTCTTT.

In nucleotides, the CDR3 is TGTGCCAGCAGTTCCAGCGGGAGGGGCCGCGATACGCAGTATTTT. Translation: CASSSSGRGRDTQYF. The rearrangement uses TRBV27 and TRBJ2-3; 10 nucleotides match TRBD2. CDR1 is MNHEY, CDR2 SMNVEV, per germline (reference sequence). The CDR3 consists of 15 residues. V shed 4 bases and J 6 bases; nucleotides not matched to a gene: 7.

This clone was counted a few times. V gene TRBV6-2 or TRBV6-3 combines with J gene TRBJ2-5; 14 bases match TRBD2. Germline V CDR1 and CDR2: MNHEY, SVGEGT. The CDR3 is 19 residues long. V lost 5 bases and J lost 5; bases outside the gene matches: 16. The CDR3 DNA reads as TGTGCCAGCAGTAAAGCCCGACTGACGGGACTAGCGGGAGCGGAGACCCAGTACTTC. Translation: CASSKARLTGLAGAETQYF.

This clone was counted a single time. This chain connects TRBV5-1 to TRBJ1-2; no clear D. Trimming took 4 bases from V and 7 from J, leaving 17 bases between them. Looked up from germline, CDR1 is SGHRS and CDR2 is YFSETQ. The CDR3 sequence is 14 residues long. The CDR3 loop is CASSVTPEEIGYTF. DNA of the CDR3: TGCGCCAGCAGCGTGACCCCTGAGGAGATTGGCTACACCTTC.

In regard to this clone: Other DNA variants within this sample encode the same CDR3. The chain links TRBV5-1 to TRBJ1-2, with D perhaps TRBD1 (6 bases). Trimming removed 4 bases at V and 2 bases at J, with 9 bases between. Germline assignment: CDR1 SGHRS and CDR2 YFSETQ. The CDR3 totals 13 residues. The CDR3 spells CASSLGQNYGYTF. CDR3 coding DNA: TGCGCCAGCAGCCTCGGACAGAACTATGGCTACACCTTC.

The rearrangement joins TRBV7-2 to TRBJ2-2; 7 bases are shared with TRBD1. The CDR3 is 14 amino acids. Germline values: CDR1 SGHTA, CDR2 FQGNSA. J lost 5 bases, V lost 5 bases, and 5 bases had no gene match. The CDR3 protein is CASSRAGGTGELFF. In nucleotides, the CDR3 is TGTGCCAGCAGCAGGGCAGGGGGAACCGGGGAGCTGTTTTTT.